This T cell receptor beta chain is from a study of CD8 T cells in ankylosing spondylitis. The CDR3 runs 16 residues. V lost 4 bases and J lost 4, with 18 bases in between. Germline loops: CDR1 SGHKS, CDR2 YYEKEE (reference sequence). Using its own MiXCR run on the 5' RACE reads, TCRdb lists one record per CDR3 protein. Of roughly 180,000 distinct CDR3 sequences in the sample, around 13% were seen once. This clonotype occurred many times. V and J are TRBV5-5 and TRBJ2-1; TRBD2 might be the D (6 bases). This sequence was found in a male donor with ankylosing spondylitis or in good health (not recorded which). Sequencing was done on a sample of blood, either unsorted or a sorted T cell fraction (not recorded which). CDR3 coding DNA: TGTGCCAGCAGCCCGGAGGGCGGAGGATTATACAATGAGCAGTTCTTC. Amino acids: CASSPEGGGLYNEQFF.